Shown below are 9 T cell receptor beta chains from a single sample sequenced in a study of OX40 agonist ivuxolimab in advanced cancers. Using immunoSEQ multiplex PCR, the repertoire was profiled, and TCRdb retains in-frame clones only, with some absent. This sample has 100,000 or so clones, with around 96% found just once. Material: CD4+ or CD8+ T cells sorted from blood, obtained in a trial of the OX40 agonist ivuxolimab. The receptor set was obtained from an adult with an advanced solid tumor such as melanoma, head and neck, liver or kidney cancer.

V gene TRBV6-5 combines with J gene TRBJ2-1, with D unclear. V was cut by 0 bases and J by 7 bases, with 10 bases left in between. The CDR3 sequence is 14 residues long. Germline CDR1 and CDR2: MNHEY and SVGAGI. Written as DNA, the CDR3 is TGTGCCAGCAGTTACTCGCGCTACCGGAATGAGCAGTTCTTC. It encodes CASSYSRYRNEQFF.

The chain carries TRBV5-5 and TRBJ1-2; no clear D gene. V was pared by 5 bases and J by 4 bases, with 12 bases between. This CDR3 is built from 13 residues. Germline assignment: CDR1 SGHKS and CDR2 YYEKEE (reference sequence). The CDR3 loop is CASRKEEIYGYTF. CDR3 DNA: TGTGCCAGCAGGAAGGAGGAAATCTATGGCTACACCTTC.

The chain employs TRBV19 and TRBJ2-1; 9 bases align to TRBD1. This CDR3 is built from 15 residues. Looked up from germline, CDR1 is LNHDA and CDR2 is SQIVND (reference sequence). J was trimmed by 6 bases and V by 2 bases; bases with no gene match: 5. In nucleotides, the CDR3 is TGTGCCAGTAGTATAAACCGGGACAGGGTCAATGAGCAGTTCTTC. It encodes CASSINRDRVNEQFF.

The V and J genes are TRBV28 and TRBJ2-1; D gene ambiguous. Trimming left V 1 base short and J 0 bases short, with 7 bases between. The CDR3 has 15 residues. Germline values: CDR1 MDHEN, CDR2 SYDVKM. The CDR3, as DNA: TGTGCCAGCAGTTTATCCTTGAGCTCCTACAATGAGCAGTTCTTC. Translating it yields CASSLSLSSYNEQFF.

The chain links TRBV5-6 to TRBJ1-3; unclear D gene. The V end was cut by 0 bases, the J end by 6 bases, with 4 bases between. The CDR3 loop spans 12 amino acids. From germline, CDR1 is SGHDT and CDR2 YYEEEE. CDR3 coding DNA: TGTGCCAGCAGCTTGGAAGTAAACACCATATATTTT. It encodes CASSLEVNTIYF.

The sample holds many counts of this clone. V and J are TRBV7-3 and TRBJ2-2; 7 bases are shared with TRBD2. CDR1 SGHTA and CDR2 FQGTGA come from the germline V gene. CDR3 length: 16 residues. The ends lost 6 bases at V and 1 base at J; junction bases unmatched: 8. In DNA, the CDR3 is TGTGCCAGCAGTCATCTCGGGACTAAGAACACCGGGGAGCTGTTTTTT. Translating it yields CASSHLGTKNTGELFF.

The rearrangement joins TRBV4-1 to TRBJ1-2; D gene unclear. The CDR3 extends over 12 amino acids. Germline CDR1 is MGHRA and CDR2 is YSYEKL. The germline V and J ends were trimmed by 3 bases and 4 bases, with 6 bases remaining between them. The CDR3: CASSQDFYGYTF. The DNA of the CDR3 is TGCGCCAGCAGCCAGGATTTCTATGGCTACACCTTC.

The J gene is TRBJ2-1, the V gene TRBV15; possible D gene TRBD1, 6 bases. Germline loops: CDR1 LNHNV, CDR2 YYDKDF (reference sequence). The CDR3 sequence is 14 residues long. V was pared by 8 bases and J by 13 bases, with 24 bases between. This CDR3 is CATGDPRGRGSQFF. The CDR3 DNA reads TGTGCCACCGGGGATCCCAGGGGACGCGGTTCCCAGTTCTTC. The variable domain in full, with the rest retrieved from reference TRBV15 and TRBJ2-1, is DAMVIQNPRYQVTQFGKPVTLSCSQTLNHNVMYWYQQKSSQAPKLLFHYYDKDFNNEADTPDNFQSRRPNTSFCFLDIRSPGLGDTAMYLCATGDPRGRGSQFFGPGTRLTVL.

The chain has TRBV25-1 and TRBJ2-2, with D possibly being TRBD1 (5 bases). The CDR3 contains 14 residues. V was shortened by 10 bases and J by 3 bases, with 15 bases between the two germline ends. Germline assignment: CDR1 MGHDK and CDR2 SYGVNS. This chain's CDR3 is CATIGQGDTGELFF. The CDR3 nucleotides read TGTGCCACCATCGGGCAGGGCGACACCGGGGAGCTGTTTTTT.